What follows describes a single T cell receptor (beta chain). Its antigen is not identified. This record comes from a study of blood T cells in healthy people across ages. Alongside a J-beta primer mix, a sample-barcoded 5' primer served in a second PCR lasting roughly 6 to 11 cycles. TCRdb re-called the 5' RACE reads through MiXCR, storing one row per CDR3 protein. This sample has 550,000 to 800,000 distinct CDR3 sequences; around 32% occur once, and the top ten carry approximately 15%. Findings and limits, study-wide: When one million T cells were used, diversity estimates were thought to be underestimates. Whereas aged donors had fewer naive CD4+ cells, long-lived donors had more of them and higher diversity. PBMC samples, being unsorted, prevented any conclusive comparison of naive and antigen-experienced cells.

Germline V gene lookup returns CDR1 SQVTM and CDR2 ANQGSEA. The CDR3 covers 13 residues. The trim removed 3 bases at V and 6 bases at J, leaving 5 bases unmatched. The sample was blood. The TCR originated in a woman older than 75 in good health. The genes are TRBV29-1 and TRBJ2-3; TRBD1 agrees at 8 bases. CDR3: CSVDEGQVDTQYF. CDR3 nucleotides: TGCAGCGTTGATGAGGGACAGGTGGATACGCAGTATTTT.